These 8 T cell receptor beta chains came from one sample sequenced in a study of lymphopenia after photon versus proton radiotherapy. The method was immunoSEQ multiplex PCR; TCRdb's version includes in-frame clones alone and lacks a portion of them. The sample records about 20,000 clones, about 92% being singletons. The sample in question was peripheral blood, obtained from a patient treated with photon-based radiotherapy. These receptor sequences come from a woman aged 40 to 50 with cholangiocarcinoma.

The chain has TRBV7-3 and TRBJ1-1; maybe TRBD1 (5 bases). CDR1 is SGHTA and CDR2 is FQGTGA in the germline V gene. This CDR3 has 12 residues. Trimming took off 4 bases at V and 9 bases at J, with 12 bases between the two ends. The CDR3 DNA reads TGTGCCAGCAGCTCATCGACAGTCCAAGCTTTCTTT. Protein sequence: CASSSSTVQAFF.

The CDR3 here is CASRTSQTGIDGYTF. CDR3 in DNA: TGTGCCAGCAGGACTAGTCAAACAGGGATAGATGGCTACACCTTC. V and J are TRBV6-6 and TRBJ1-2, with D tentatively TRBD1 (6 bases). The CDR3 is 15 amino acids. CDR1 and CDR2 from the germline V gene are MNHNY and SVGAGI (reference sequence). V was shortened by 6 bases and J by 6 bases, with 20 bases between the two germline ends.

The chain joins TRBV29-1 to TRBJ1-2; a weak D match, TRBD1 (5 bases). The germline V and J ends were trimmed by 0 bases and 5 bases, with 10 bases remaining between them. The CDR3 consists of 13 residues. From germline, CDR1 is SQVTM and CDR2 ANQGSEA. CDR3 DNA: TGCAGCGTTGAAGAGGCAGGGCGGTATGGCTACACCTTC. Protein product: CSVEEAGRYGYTF.

The genes are TRBV5-1 and TRBJ2-5; no clear D gene. The germline CDR1 and CDR2 sequences are SGHRS and YFSETQ. The CDR3 sequence is 12 residues long. The V end was cut by 0 bases, the J end by 5 bases, with 5 bases between. CDR3 protein: CASSLVGETQYF. The CDR3 DNA sequence: TGCGCCAGCAGCTTGGTAGGCGAGACCCAGTACTTC.

CDR3 sequence: CATSRGDAGPPSGSPLHF. The CDR3 nucleotides are TGTGCCACCAGCAGAGGGGACGCGGGACCACCCTCGGGCTCACCCCTCCACTTT. The chain uses TRBV15 and TRBJ1-6; possible D gene TRBD1, 5 bases. Germline V gene data show CDR1 as LNHNV and CDR2 as YYDKDF (reference sequence). The CDR3 is 18 residues long. V lost 1 base to trimming and J lost 10 bases, with 23 bases between them.

The chain recombines TRBV18 with TRBJ2-5; 11 nucleotides agree with TRBD2. J lost 4 bases, V lost 1 base, and 2 bases had no gene match. CDR1 is KGHSH, CDR2 LQKENI, per germline. The CDR3 has 15 amino acids. CDR3 region: CASSPQLAGVETQYF. For the CDR3, the DNA is TGTGCCAGCTCACCACAACTAGCGGGAGTAGAGACCCAGTACTTC.

CDR3 DNA: TGTGCCAGCAGCCTTGGGTTGCAGTCGTCCTGGGGCTATAATTCACCCCTCCACTTT. It specifies CASSLGLQSSWGYNSPLHF. This sequence joins TRBV7-8 and TRBJ1-6, with no clear D. The CDR3 runs to 19 residues. Germline V CDR1 and CDR2: SGHVS, FQNEAQ. V was shortened by 5 bases and J by 3 bases, with 23 bases between the two germline ends.

V and J are TRBV2 and TRBJ1-5; the D gene is possibly TRBD1 (6 bases). CDR3 length: 16 amino acids. Trimming pared 3 bases from V and 0 bases from J, leaving 12 bases between. Per germline, CDR1 SNHLY and CDR2 FYNNEI. The CDR3 sequence: CASSETWTDSNQPQHF. CDR3 DNA sequence: TGTGCCAGCAGTGAGACGTGGACAGATAGCAATCAGCCCCAGCATTTT.